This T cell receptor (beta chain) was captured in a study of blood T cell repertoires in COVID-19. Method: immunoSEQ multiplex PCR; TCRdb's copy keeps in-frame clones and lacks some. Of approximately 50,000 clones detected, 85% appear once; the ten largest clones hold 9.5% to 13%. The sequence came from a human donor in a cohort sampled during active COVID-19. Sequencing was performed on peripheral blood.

The CDR3 spells CASRGTGRGTQYF. The DNA for the CDR3 is TGTGCCAGCAGAGGGACAGGGAGGGGGACCCAGTACTTC. This chain links TRBV2 with TRBJ2-5; 9 nucleotides align to TRBD1. The CDR3 is 13 residues long. With V trimmed by 6 bases and J by 7 bases, 6 bases remained unmatched. The germline V gene has CDR1 SNHLY and CDR2 FYNNEI.